Given below is one T cell receptor (beta chain) in context. This clonotype is judged hyperexpanded (1% or more). It has no known antigen specificity. No clone much larger than this one lies a single base away; base qualities are absent. This specimen belongs to a study. The trim is 7 bases for V and 5 bases for J, with a gap of 20 bases between the germline ends. The CDR3 numbers 15 residues from cysteine through phenylalanine. Only CDR3 DNA remains: 45 bases, in frame from the first base. Via the germline V gene (reference sequence), CDR1 is MNHEY and CDR2 SMNVEV. The instrument was an Illumina MiSeq. TCRdb trimmed the raw reads at Q25, called clones with MiXCR and kept productive beta chains. Every distinct CDR3 protein forms one entry, paired with its most common genes and DNA. The sample table records under 850 distinct CDR3 sequences; less than 10% of these occur just once. Jointly, the top ten make up roughly 20% of the sample.

Sequenced material: CD4+ T cells from synovial fluid. In this chain, TRBV27 is recombined with TRBJ1-1; TRBD1 might be the D gene, on 6 matching bases. The clonotype originates from a human donor with rheumatoid arthritis. Read as DNA, the sequence is TGTGCCAGCACCTCAGGGGCTGAGGGGAGGACTGAAGCTTTCTTT. It translates to CASTSGAEGRTEAFF.